This TCR beta chain is drawn from a study of blood T cell repertoires in COVID-19. Per the original data handling: Amplification from reference gene primers served as the basis for estimated nucleated cell counts. Only in-frame clones appear in the TCRdb table, and some are missing; sequencing was by immunoSEQ multiplex PCR. V, J and clone size reflect that table, while D and trimming were determined from the DNA. The sample has around 330,000 clones, less than 85% seen once. A PCR-confirmed or clinician-diagnosed COVID-19 case had contacted exposed participants within 2 weeks of entry. The source is a woman aged 25 to 39 who had been exposed to COVID-19. Sequenced sample: PBMCs or T cells enriched from blood (not recorded which).

The CDR3 sequence: CASSSGTGETDTQYF. The CDR3 DNA sequence: TGTGCCAGCAGCTCCGGGACAGGGGAAACAGATACGCAGTATTTT. V gene TRBV5-4 combines with J gene TRBJ2-3; 10 nucleotides match TRBD1. The CDR3 length is 15 residues. J gave up 3 bases and V 3 bases, and 4 bases lay outside the gene matches. Germline CDR1 and CDR2: SGHNT and YYREEE (reference sequence).